The T cell receptor (beta chain) under discussion was sequenced for a study of CD8+ T cells in alopecia areata. Study as a whole: Treated patients swallowed 5 to 10 mg of oral tofacitinib twice daily.

It was cDNA, reverse transcribed from extracted RNA, that served as the sequencing template. The method was immunoSEQ multiplex PCR; TCRdb's version includes in-frame clones alone and lacks a portion of them. The sample lists roughly 250,000 clones; around two thirds were seen once. The CDR3 spans 14 residues. J lost 7 bases, V lost 6 bases, and 6 bases had no gene match. The germline V gene has CDR1 LNHDA and CDR2 SQIVND (reference sequence). The TCR sequence derives from a human donor with alopecia areata. The sample was CD4+ T cells sorted from blood, taken at week 0. V usage is TRBV19 and J usage is TRBJ1-6; 7 bases are a match to TRBD1. Here the CDR3 reads CASRSGTDNSPLHF. The CDR3 DNA reads TGTGCCAGTAGGTCCGGGACAGACAATTCACCCCTCCACTTT.